This is a list of T cell receptor beta chains from one sample in a study of a mutant IDH1 vaccine in newly diagnosed glioma. Here immunoSEQ multiplex PCR was the method, and the copy in TCRdb shows in-frame clones only, minus some. The data contain approximately 70,000 clones, 86% of them singletons. The material sequenced was PBMCs, taken from a glioma patient treated with radiotherapy, temozolomide or both. The receptor set was obtained from a man under 40 with glioma. Both conserved end residues are part of each CDR3. A D gene is named only where the DNA matches it firmly. Some rows have no size entry. The others give once, few or many, or a class for an expanded clone.

d_gene	abundance	j_gene	v_gene	CDR3aa	CDR3nt
TRBD1	NA	TRBJ1-5	TRBV6-1	CASSKEDRGNQPQHF	TGTGCCAGCAGTAAGGAGGACAGGGGAAATCAGCCCCAGCATTTT
TRBD1	NA	TRBJ2-7	TRBV6-5	CASSYDRGNEQYF	TGTGCCAGCAGTTACGACAGGGGCAACGAGCAGTACTTC
TRBD1	NA	TRBJ2-7	TRBV27	CASTLGQGLGEQYF	TGTGCCAGCACCCTGGGACAGGGTTTGGGGGAGCAGTACTTC
TRBD1	NA	TRBJ2-2	TRBV5-1	CASSPYGQGGPWELFF	TGCGCCAGCAGCCCTTACGGACAGGGGGGGCCATGGGAGCTGTTTTTT
TRBD1	NA	TRBJ2-7	TRBV2	CASTLGQEVGGYF	TGTGCCAGCACCCTGGGACAGGAGGTGGGGGGGTACTTC
TRBD1	few	TRBJ1-5	TRBV7-9	CASSLWTGNNQPQHF	TGTGCCAGCAGCTTGTGGACAGGAAACAATCAGCCCCAGCATTTT
NA	once	TRBJ1-1	TRBV19	CASWNSMNTEAFF	TGTGCCAGTTGGAACAGCATGAACACTGAAGCTTTCTTT
TRBD1	few	TRBJ1-5	TRBV2	CASTRDRGDQPQHF	TGTGCCAGCACTAGGGACAGGGGAGACCAGCCCCAGCATTTT
NA	NA	TRBJ1-4	TRBV7-9	CASSLGSSSNEKLFF	TGTGCCAGCAGCTTAGGGTCAAGCTCTAATGAAAAACTGTTTTTT
TRBD2	NA	TRBJ2-5	TRBV18	CASSPPGGAQETQYF	TGTGCCAGCTCACCACCCGGGGGGGCCCAAGAGACCCAGTACTTC
TRBD2	NA	TRBJ2-1	TRBV4-2	CASSQESSGGGYNEQFF	TGTGCCAGCAGCCAAGAGTCTAGCGGGGGGGGTTACAATGAGCAGTTCTTC
NA	NA	TRBJ1-2	TRBV5-6	CASSLEVGRVYGYTF	TGTGCCAGCAGCTTGGAAGTGGGGCGCGTCTATGGCTACACCTTC
NA	NA	TRBJ2-7	TRBV5-1	CASSLDYVYEQYF	TGCGCCAGCAGCTTGGATTACGTCTACGAGCAGTACTTC